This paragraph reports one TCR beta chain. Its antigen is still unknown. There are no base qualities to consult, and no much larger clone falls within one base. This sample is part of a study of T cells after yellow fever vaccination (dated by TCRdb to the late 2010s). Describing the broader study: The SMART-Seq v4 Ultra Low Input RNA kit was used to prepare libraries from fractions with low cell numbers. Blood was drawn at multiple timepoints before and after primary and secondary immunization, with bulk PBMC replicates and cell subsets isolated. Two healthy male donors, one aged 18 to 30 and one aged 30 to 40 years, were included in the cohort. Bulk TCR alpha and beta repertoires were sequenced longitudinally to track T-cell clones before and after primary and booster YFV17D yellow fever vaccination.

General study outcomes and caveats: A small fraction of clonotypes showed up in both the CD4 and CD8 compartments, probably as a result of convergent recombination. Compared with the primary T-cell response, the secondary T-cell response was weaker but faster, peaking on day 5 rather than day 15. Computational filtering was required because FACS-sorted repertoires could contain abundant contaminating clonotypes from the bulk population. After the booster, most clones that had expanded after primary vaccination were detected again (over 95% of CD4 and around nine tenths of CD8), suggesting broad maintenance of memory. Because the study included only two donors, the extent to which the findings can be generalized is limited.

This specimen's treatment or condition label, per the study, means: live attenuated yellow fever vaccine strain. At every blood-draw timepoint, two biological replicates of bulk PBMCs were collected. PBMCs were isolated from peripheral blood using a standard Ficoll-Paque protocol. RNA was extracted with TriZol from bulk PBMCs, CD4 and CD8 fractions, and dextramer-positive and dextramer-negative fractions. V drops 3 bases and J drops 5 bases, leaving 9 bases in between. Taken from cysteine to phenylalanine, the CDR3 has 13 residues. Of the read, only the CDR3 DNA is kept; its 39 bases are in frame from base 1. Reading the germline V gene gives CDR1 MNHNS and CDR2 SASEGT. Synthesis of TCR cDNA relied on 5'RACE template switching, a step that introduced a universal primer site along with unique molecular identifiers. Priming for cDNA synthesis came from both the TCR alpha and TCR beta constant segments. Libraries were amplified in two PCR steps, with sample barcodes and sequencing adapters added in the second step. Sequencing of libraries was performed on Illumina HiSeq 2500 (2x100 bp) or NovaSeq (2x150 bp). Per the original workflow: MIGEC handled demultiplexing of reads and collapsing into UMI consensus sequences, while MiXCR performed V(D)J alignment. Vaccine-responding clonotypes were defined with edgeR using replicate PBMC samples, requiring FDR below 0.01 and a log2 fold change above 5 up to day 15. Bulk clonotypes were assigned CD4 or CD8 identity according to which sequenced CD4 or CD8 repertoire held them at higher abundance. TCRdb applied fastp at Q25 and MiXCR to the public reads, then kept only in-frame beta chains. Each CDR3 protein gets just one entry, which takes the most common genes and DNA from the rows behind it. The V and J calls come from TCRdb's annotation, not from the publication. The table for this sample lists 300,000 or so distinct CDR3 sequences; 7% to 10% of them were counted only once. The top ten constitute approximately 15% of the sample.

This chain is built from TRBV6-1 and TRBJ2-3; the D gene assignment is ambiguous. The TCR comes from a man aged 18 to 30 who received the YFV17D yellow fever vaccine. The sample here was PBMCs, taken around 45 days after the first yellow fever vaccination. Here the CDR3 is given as CASSDRLGDTQYF. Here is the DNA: TGTGCCAGCAGTGACCGATTGGGAGATACGCAGTATTTT.